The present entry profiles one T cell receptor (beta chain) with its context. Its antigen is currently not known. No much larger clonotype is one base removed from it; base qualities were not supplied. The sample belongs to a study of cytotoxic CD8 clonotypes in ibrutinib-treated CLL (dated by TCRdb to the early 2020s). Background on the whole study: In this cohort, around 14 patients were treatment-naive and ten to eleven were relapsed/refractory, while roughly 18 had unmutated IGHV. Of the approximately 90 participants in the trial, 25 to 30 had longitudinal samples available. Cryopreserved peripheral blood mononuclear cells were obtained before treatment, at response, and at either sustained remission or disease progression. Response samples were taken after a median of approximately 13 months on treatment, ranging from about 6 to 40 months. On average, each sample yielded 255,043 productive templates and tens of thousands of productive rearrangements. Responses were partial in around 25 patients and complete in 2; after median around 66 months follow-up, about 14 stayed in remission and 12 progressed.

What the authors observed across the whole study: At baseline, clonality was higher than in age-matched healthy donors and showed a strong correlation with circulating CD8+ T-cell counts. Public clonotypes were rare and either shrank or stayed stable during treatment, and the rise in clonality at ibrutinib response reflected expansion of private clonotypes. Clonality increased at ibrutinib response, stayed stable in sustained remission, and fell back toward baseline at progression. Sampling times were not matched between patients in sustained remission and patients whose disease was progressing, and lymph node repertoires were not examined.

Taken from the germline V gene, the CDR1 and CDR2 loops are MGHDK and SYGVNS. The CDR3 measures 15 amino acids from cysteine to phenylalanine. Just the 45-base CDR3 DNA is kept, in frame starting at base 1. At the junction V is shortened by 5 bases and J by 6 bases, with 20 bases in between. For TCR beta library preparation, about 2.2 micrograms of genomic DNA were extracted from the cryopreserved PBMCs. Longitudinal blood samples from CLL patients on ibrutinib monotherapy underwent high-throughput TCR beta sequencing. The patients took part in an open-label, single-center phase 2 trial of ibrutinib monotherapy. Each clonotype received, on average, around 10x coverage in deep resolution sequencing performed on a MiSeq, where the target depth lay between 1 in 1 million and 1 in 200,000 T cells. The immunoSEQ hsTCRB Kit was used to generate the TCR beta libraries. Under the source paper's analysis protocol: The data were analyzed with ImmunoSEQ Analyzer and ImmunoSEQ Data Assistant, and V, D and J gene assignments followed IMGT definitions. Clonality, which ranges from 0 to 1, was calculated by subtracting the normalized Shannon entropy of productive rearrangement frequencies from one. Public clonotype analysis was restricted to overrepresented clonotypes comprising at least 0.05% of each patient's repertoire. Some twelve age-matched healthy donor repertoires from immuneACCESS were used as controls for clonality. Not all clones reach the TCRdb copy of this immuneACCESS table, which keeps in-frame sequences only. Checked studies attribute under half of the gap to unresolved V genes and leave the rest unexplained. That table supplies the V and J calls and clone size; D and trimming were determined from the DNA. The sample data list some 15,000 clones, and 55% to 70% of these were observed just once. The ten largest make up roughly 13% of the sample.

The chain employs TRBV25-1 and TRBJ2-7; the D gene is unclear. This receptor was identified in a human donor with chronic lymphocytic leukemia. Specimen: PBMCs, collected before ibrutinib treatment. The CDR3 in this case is CASSKQSLRNSEQYF. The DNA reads TGTGCCAGCAGTAAACAAAGTCTCAGGAACAGCGAGCAGTACTTC.